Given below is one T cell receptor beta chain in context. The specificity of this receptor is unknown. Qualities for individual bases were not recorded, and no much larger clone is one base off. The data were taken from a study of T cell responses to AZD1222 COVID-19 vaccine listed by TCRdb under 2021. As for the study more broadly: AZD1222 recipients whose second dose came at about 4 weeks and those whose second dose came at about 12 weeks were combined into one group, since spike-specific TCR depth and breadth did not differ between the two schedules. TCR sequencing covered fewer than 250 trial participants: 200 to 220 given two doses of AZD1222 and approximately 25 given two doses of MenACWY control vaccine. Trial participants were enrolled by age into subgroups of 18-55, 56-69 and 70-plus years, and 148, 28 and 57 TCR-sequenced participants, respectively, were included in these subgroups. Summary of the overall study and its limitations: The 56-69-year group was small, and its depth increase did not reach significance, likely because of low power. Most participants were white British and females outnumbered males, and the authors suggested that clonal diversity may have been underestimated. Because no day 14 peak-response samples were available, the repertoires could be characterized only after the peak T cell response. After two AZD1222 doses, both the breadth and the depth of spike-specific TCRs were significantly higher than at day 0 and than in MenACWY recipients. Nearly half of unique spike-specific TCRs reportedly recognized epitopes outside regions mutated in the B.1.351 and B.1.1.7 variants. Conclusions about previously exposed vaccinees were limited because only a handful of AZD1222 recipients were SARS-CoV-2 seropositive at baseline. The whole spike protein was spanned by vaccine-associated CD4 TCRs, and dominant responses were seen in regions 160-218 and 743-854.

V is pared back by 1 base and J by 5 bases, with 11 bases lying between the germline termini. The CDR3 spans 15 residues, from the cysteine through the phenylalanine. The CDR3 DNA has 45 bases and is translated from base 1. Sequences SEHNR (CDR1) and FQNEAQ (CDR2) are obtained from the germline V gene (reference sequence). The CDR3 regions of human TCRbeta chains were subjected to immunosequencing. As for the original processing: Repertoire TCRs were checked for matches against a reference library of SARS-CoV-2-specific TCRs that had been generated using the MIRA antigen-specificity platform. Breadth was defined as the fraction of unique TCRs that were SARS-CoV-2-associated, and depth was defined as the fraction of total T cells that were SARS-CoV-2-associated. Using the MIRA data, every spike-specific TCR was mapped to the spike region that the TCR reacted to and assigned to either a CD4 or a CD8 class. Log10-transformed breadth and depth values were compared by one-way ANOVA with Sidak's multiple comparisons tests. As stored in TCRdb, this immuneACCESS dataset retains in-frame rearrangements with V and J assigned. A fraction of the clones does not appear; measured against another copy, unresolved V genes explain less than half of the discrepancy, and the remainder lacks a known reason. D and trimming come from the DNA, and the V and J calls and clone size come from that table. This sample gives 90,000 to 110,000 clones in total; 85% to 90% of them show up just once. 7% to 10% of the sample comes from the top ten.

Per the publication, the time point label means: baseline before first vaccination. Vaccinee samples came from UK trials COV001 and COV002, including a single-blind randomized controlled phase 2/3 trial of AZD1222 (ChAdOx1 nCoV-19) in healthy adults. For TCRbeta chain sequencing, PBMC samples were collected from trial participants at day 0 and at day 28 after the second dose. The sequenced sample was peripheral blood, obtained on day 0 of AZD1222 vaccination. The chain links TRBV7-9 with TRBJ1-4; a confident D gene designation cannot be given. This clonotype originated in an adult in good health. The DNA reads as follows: TGTGCCAGCAGCTTAGGCCAGGCAGAAAATGAAAAACTGTTTTTT. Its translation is CASSLGQAENEKLFF. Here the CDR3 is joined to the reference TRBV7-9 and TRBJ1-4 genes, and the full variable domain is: DTGVSQNPRHKITKRGQNVTFRCDPISEHNRLYWYRQTLGQGPEFLTYFQNEAQLEKSRLLSDRFSAERPKGSFSTLEIQRTEQGDSAMYLCASSLGQAENEKLFFGSGTQLSVL.